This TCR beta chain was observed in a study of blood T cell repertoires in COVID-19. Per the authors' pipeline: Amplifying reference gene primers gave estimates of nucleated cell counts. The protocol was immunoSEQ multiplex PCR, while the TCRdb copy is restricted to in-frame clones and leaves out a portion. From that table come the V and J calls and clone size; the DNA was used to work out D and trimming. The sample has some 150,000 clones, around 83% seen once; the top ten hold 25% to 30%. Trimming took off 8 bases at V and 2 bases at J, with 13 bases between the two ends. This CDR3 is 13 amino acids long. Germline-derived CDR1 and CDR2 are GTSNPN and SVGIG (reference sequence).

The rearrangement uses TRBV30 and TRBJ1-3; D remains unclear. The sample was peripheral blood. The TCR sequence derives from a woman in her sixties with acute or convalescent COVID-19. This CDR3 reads CASNELAGNTIYF. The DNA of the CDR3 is TGTGCCAGTAACGAGCTCGCTGGAAACACCATATATTTT.